The 4 T cell receptor beta chains below were found in one sample sequenced in a study of blood T cell repertoires in COVID-19. Only in-frame clones appear in the TCRdb table, and some are missing; sequencing was by immunoSEQ multiplex PCR. Of some 390,000 clones listed, 80% to 90% are singletons. The sequenced sample was PBMCs or T cells enriched from blood (not recorded which). These receptors all stem from a young man who had recovered from COVID-19.

The genes are TRBV20-1 and TRBJ1-2; D remains ambiguous. CDR1 is DFQATT and CDR2 is SNEGSKA in the germline V gene (reference sequence). Trimming pared 3 bases from V and 8 bases from J, leaving 4 bases between. CDR3 length equals 9 residues. The CDR3 sequence: CSASSGYTF. CDR3 DNA sequence: TGCAGTGCTAGCTCCGGCTACACCTTC.

A remark on this clone: Other DNA sequences within the sample encode an identical CDR3. The genes are TRBV7-9 and TRBJ1-1, with D unresolved. The V end lost 2 bases, the J end lost 0 bases, and 7 bases lay between the germline ends. This CDR3 spans 14 amino acids. Germline V lookup: CDR1 SEHNR, CDR2 FQNEAQ (reference sequence). DNA for the CDR3: TGTGCCAGCAGCTTACCGGGAATGAACACTGAAGCTTTCTTT. This gives the protein CASSLPGMNTEAFF.

J is TRBJ2-1 and V is TRBV5-4, with no clear D. The V and J ends lost 4 bases and 3 bases respectively, with 8 bases between them. Looked up from germline, CDR1 is SGHNT and CDR2 is YYREEE (reference sequence). The CDR3 is made up of 13 amino acids. CDR3 protein: CASSISYYNEQFF. The CDR3 DNA reads as TGTGCCAGCAGCATTAGTTACTACAATGAGCAGTTCTTC.

V is TRBV20-1 and J is TRBJ1-1; D is ambiguous. CDR1 DFQATT and CDR2 SNEGSKA come from the germline V gene (reference sequence). The CDR3 loop spans 14 amino acids. V was pared by 3 bases and J by 1 base, with 12 bases between. CDR3 nucleotides: TGCAGTGCTAGTCTCCCCCCGGGGAACACTGAAGCTTTCTTT. As protein: CSASLPPGNTEAFF.